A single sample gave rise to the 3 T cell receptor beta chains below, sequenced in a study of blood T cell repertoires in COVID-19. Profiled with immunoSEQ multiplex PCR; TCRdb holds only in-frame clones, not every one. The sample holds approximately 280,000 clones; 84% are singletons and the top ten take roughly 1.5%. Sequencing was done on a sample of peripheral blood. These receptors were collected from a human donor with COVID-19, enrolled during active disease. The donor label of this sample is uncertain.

DNA for the CDR3: TGCGCCAGCAGCCTAGCGGGAGGAGAGTACGAGCAGTACTTC. It codes for CASSLAGGEYEQYF. The rearrangement uses TRBV5-1 and TRBJ2-7; the match to TRBD2 covers 11 bases. With 4 bases clipped from V and 4 bases from J, the junction kept 4 bases outside the gene matches. The CDR3 totals 14 residues. Germline V gene lookup returns CDR1 SGHRS and CDR2 YFSETQ.

The CDR3 spells CASSSGPSGQGTYEQYF. CDR3 DNA sequence: TGTGCCAGCAGCTCGGGACCCTCCGGACAGGGGACCTACGAGCAGTACTTC. The chain couples TRBV11-3 to TRBJ2-7; TRBD1 matches at 9 bases. V gave up 4 bases and J gave up 2 bases; unmatched junction bases: 12. The CDR3 is 17 residues long. CDR1 and CDR2 (germline): SGHNT, YENEEA.

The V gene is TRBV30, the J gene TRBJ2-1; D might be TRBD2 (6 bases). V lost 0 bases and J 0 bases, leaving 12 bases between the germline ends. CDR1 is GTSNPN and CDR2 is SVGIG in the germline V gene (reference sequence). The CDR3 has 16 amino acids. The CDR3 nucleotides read TGTGCCTGGAGTGTACACGGGAGAAGCTCCTACAATGAGCAGTTCTTC. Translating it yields CAWSVHGRSSYNEQFF.